These 21 T cell receptor beta chains originate from one sample sequenced in a study of PD-L1 blockade in urothelial cancer. Produced via immunoSEQ multiplex PCR; TCRdb's table is partial and in-frame only. The sample holds tens of thousands of clones, roughly 90% seen once. Described time point: peripheral blood 6 weeks after treatment start. Specimen: PBMCs, collected around atezolizumab (anti-PD-L1) treatment. The receptors were sampled from a man aged 60 to 75 with urothelial cancer.

The chain recombines TRBV7-9 with TRBJ1-2; the D is unclear. The ends were cut back, 8 bases at V and 0 bases at J, with 4 bases in the middle. The germline CDR1 and CDR2 sequences are SEHNR and FQNEAQ (reference sequence). The CDR3 is 11 residues long. In DNA, the CDR3 is TGTGCCAGCGCGGCTAACTATGGCTACACCTTC. Translating gives CASAANYGYTF.

This clone occurred once. J is TRBJ2-5 and V is TRBV6-1; TRBD1 matches at 7 bases. With 4 bases clipped from V and 4 bases from J, the junction kept 3 bases outside the gene matches. The CDR3 has 13 amino acids. CDR1 MNHNS and CDR2 SASEGT come from the germline V gene. CDR3 coding DNA: TGTGCCAGCAGTGTGACAGGGCCAGAGACCCAGTACTTC. As protein: CASSVTGPETQYF.

The chain carries TRBV5-1 and TRBJ1-1; TRBD1 is a possible D gene (5 bases). Trimming removed 4 bases at V and 1 base at J, with 14 bases between. The CDR3 contains 15 residues. The germline V gene encodes CDR1 SGHRS and CDR2 YFSETQ. CDR3 nucleotides: TGCGCCAGCAGCCTAATGGGGCGGAAGAACACTGAAGCTTTCTTT. Translation gives CASSLMGRKNTEAFF. The whole variable domain, filled in from reference TRBV5-1 and TRBJ1-1, reads KAGVTQTPRYLIKTRGQQVTLSCSPISGHRSVSWYQQTPGQGLQFLFEYFSETQRNKGNFPGRFSGRQFSNSRSEMNVSTLELGDSALYLCASSLMGRKNTEAFFGQGTRLTVV.

The chain combines TRBV5-1 with TRBJ2-7; D might be TRBD1 (5 bases). The CDR3 has 12 residues. The V end lost 5 bases, the J end lost 3 bases, and 9 bases lay between the germline ends. Germline CDR1 is SGHRS and CDR2 is YFSETQ. The CDR3 nucleotides are TGCGCCAGCAGGACAGACTTCTACGAGCAGTACTTC. Translation gives CASRTDFYEQYF.

This clone was detected only a few times. This chain joins TRBV18 and TRBJ2-3, with D unresolved. V was cut by 2 bases and J by 7 bases, with 7 bases left in between. The CDR3 is 12 amino acids. The germline CDR1 and CDR2 sequences are KGHSH and LQKENI. The CDR3 DNA sequence: TGTGCCAGCTCACCAGGGCTGAATACGCAGTATTTT. Protein product: CASSPGLNTQYF. Supplemented by reference TRBV18 and TRBJ2-3, the full variable domain reads NAGVMQNPRHLVRRRGQEARLRCSPMKGHSHVYWYRQLPEEGLKFMVYLQKENIIDESGMPKERFSAEFPKEGPSILRIQQVVRGDSAAYFCASSPGLNTQYFGPGTRLTVL.

This chain joins TRBV5-4 and TRBJ1-2; unclear D gene. V was pared by 1 base and J by 4 bases, with 11 bases between. CDR1 and CDR2 from the germline V gene are SGHNT and YYREEE (reference sequence). The CDR3 runs 14 residues. CDR3 sequence (DNA): TGTGCCAGCAGCTTGACAGAGCCAGGCTATGGCTACACCTTC. Residues: CASSLTEPGYGYTF.

The chain carries TRBV11-1 and TRBJ1-1; the match to TRBD1 covers 7 bases. CDR1 is SGHAT, CDR2 FQDESV, per germline (reference sequence). This CDR3 comprises 16 residues. V shed 1 base, J shed 5 bases, and the junction held 10 bases outside the gene matches. The CDR3 sequence: CASSLVPSGGRTEAFF. Written as DNA, the CDR3 is TGTGCCAGCAGCTTAGTCCCGTCAGGGGGGAGAACTGAAGCTTTCTTT.

The DNA for the CDR3 is TGTGCCAGCAGCTATAGGACAGGGGGCCGAGAGACCCAGTACTTC. Encoded protein: CASSYRTGGRETQYF. The rearrangement joins TRBV7-2 to TRBJ2-5, with 11 bases lining up with TRBD1. The junction had 5 bases not matched to a gene; V was cut back by 4 bases and J by 4 bases. Germline V CDR1 and CDR2: SGHTA, FQGNSA. The CDR3 is 15 amino acids.

The chain couples TRBV6-5 to TRBJ2-1; D is perhaps TRBD1 (5 bases). The ends were cut back, 2 bases at V and 9 bases at J, with 11 bases in the middle. The CDR3 is 13 amino acids. Germline lookup yields CDR1 MNHEY and CDR2 SVGAGI. The CDR3 sequence: CASSYGTGTEQFF. The DNA for the CDR3 is TGTGCCAGCAGTTACGGAACAGGTACTGAGCAGTTCTTC.

The gene calls are TRBV5-1 and TRBJ2-7, with 7 bases fitting TRBD1. The CDR3 is made up of 17 amino acids. Germline values: CDR1 SGHRS, CDR2 YFSETQ. V trimming: 4 bases; J trimming: 5 bases; junction bases outside the gene matches: 18. This CDR3 is CASSRGTLQGPWDEQYF. CDR3 bases: TGCGCCAGCAGCCGGGGCACACTACAGGGGCCATGGGACGAGCAGTACTTC.

The chain carries TRBV28 and TRBJ2-1; 7 bases align to TRBD1. This CDR3 comprises 16 residues. V lost 5 bases and J lost 4; bases outside the gene matches: 11. Germline loops: CDR1 MDHEN, CDR2 SYDVKM. The CDR3 sequence: CASSPPRGRRYNEQFF. The CDR3 nucleotides read TGTGCCAGCAGTCCCCCGAGGGGGCGCAGGTACAATGAGCAGTTCTTC.

This chain joins TRBV7-3 and TRBJ2-1; no clear D gene. Germline values: CDR1 SGHTA, CDR2 FQGTGA. Trimming took 5 bases from V and 0 from J, leaving 11 bases between them. This CDR3 spans 15 amino acids. This CDR3 is CASSQTRSSYNEQFF. In DNA form, the CDR3 reads TGTGCCAGCAGCCAAACGCGGAGCTCCTACAATGAGCAGTTCTTC.

This clone was seen a few times. This sequence joins TRBV19 and TRBJ1-2; a possible D gene is TRBD1 (5 bases). The germline V and J ends were trimmed by 4 bases and 10 bases, with 19 bases remaining between them. CDR1 and CDR2 from the germline V gene are LNHDA and SQIVND (reference sequence). The CDR3 loop spans 14 amino acids. The CDR3 DNA follows: TGTGCCAGTAGTACTACGGCAGTCGGGGGTTCCTACACCTTC. Translation gives CASSTTAVGGSYTF.

The V gene is TRBV2, the J gene TRBJ2-2; 7 positions match TRBD1. The CDR3 contains 14 residues. V shed 6 bases and J 6 bases; nucleotides not matched to a gene: 7. CDR1 and CDR2 (germline): SNHLY, FYNNEI. CDR3 DNA sequence: TGTGCCAGCAGAACGGAACAGGGGTCCGGGGAGCTGTTTTTT. This encodes CASRTEQGSGELFF.

The genes are TRBV7-3 and TRBJ2-3, with D possibly matching TRBD2 (5 bases). The germline gives CDR1 SGHTA, CDR2 FQGTGA. V lost 1 base and J lost 0, with 8 bases in between. CDR3 length equals 15 residues. CDR3 bases: TGTGCCAGCAGCTTAAGCGGGCGAAGCACAGATACGCAGTATTTT. Its translation is CASSLSGRSTDTQYF.

The CDR3 spells CAISDFRGDEQFF. The DNA for the CDR3 is TGTGCCATCAGTGATTTCAGGGGCGATGAGCAGTTCTTC. The chain is built from TRBV10-3 and TRBJ2-1, with a possible D match to TRBD1 (6 bases). This CDR3 region has 13 residues. CDR1 is ENHRY, CDR2 SYGVKD, per germline. The V end was cut by 3 bases, the J end by 8 bases, with 11 bases between.

The chain recombines TRBV2 with TRBJ2-7; 10 nucleotides agree with TRBD1. CDR1 is SNHLY and CDR2 is FYNNEI in the germline V gene. The V segment lost 7 bases and the J segment 4 bases; nucleotides outside the gene matches: 10. The CDR3 runs to 15 residues. CDR3 coding DNA: TGTGCCAGCACCACCCAGGGACAGGGGACTTACGAGCAGTACTTC. It is translated as CASTTQGQGTYEQYF.

The chain has TRBV6-5 and TRBJ2-7; D unclear. The CDR3 runs 16 residues. Trimming removed 0 bases from V and 1 base from J, with 13 bases in between. Germline V gene data show CDR1 as MNHEY and CDR2 as SVGAGI. DNA of the CDR3: TGTGCCAGCAGTTACTCCCTAGACTCTCCTTCCTACGAGCAGTACTTC. Translated, it gives CASSYSLDSPSYEQYF.

This chain links TRBV19 with TRBJ1-5, with TRBD1 identical over 7 bases. The CDR3 spans 14 residues. Germline CDR1 is LNHDA and CDR2 is SQIVND (reference sequence). V dropped 3 bases and J dropped 7; count of bases not matched to a gene: 6. CDR3 sequence reads: CASSMTGQRQPQHF. In DNA, the CDR3 is TGTGCCAGTAGTATGACAGGGCAGCGACAGCCCCAGCATTTT.

This chain uses TRBV6-1 with TRBJ1-1; D ambiguous. V was pared by 8 bases and J by 0 bases, with 7 bases between. The CDR3 sequence is 12 residues long. Looked up from germline, CDR1 is MNHNS and CDR2 is SASEGT. CDR3 in DNA: TGTGCCAGCGAGGGCCTGAACACTGAAGCTTTCTTT. This encodes CASEGLNTEAFF.

The chain joins TRBV19 to TRBJ2-5; D perhaps matches TRBD2 (6 bases). The CDR3 sequence is 16 residues long. Looked up from germline, CDR1 is LNHDA and CDR2 is SQIVND (reference sequence). The V gene lost 2 bases and the J gene lost 4 bases, with 17 bases spanning the gap. This CDR3 reads CASSIKTSWGTETQYF. The CDR3 DNA is TGTGCCAGTAGTATAAAGACTAGTTGGGGCACAGAGACCCAGTACTTC.